The following is a T cell receptor (beta chain) sequence with its context. The entry originates in a study of blood T cell repertoires in COVID-19. Turning to the study itself: COVID-19 samples from acute and convalescent phases originated in the United States, Italy and Spain. Sample material is recorded as cDNA or gDNA derived from T cells, B-cell-depleted T cells, or PBMCs.

TCRdb's table, derived via immunoSEQ multiplex PCR, lists solely in-frame clones and lacks some. The sample includes around 97,000 clones, about 91% of them seen just once. After removal of 7 bases from V and 6 bases from J, the junction contained 10 bases not matched to a gene. Per the germline V gene, CDR1 is LNHDA and CDR2 is SQIVND (reference sequence). The CDR3 runs 16 residues. Sequencing was carried out using peripheral blood. V and J are TRBV19 and TRBJ1-6, with TRBD1 matching over 9 bases. This sequence originates from a human donor in a cohort sampled during active COVID-19. CDR3 nucleotide sequence: TGTGCCAGTACCGGCCTCGGGACAGGGCTTAATTCACCCCTCCACTTT. Its protein product is CASTGLGTGLNSPLHF. The whole variable domain, remainder taken from reference TRBV19 and TRBJ1-6, is DGGITQSPKYLFRKEGQNVTLSCEQNLNHDAMYWYRQDPGQGLRLIYYSQIVNDFQKGDIAEGYSVSREKKESFPLTVTSAQKNPTAFYLCASTGLGTGLNSPLHFGNGTRLTVT.